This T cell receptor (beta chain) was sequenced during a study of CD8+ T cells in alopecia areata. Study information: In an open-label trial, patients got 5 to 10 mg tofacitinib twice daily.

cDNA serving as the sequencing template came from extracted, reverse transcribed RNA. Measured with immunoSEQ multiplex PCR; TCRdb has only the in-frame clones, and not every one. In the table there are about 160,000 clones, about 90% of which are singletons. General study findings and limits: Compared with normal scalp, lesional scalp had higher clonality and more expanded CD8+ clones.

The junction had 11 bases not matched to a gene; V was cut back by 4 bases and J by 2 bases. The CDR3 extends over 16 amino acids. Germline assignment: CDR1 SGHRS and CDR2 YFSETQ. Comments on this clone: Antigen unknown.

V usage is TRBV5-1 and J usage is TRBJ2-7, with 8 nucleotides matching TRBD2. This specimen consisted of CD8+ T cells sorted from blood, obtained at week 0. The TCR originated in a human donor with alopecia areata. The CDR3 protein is CASSAPQRERTYEQYF. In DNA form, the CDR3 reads TGCGCCAGCAGCGCCCCTCAGCGGGAGAGGACCTACGAGCAGTACTTC. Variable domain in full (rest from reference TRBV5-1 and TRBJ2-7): KAGVTQTPRYLIKTRGQQVTLSCSPISGHRSVSWYQQTPGQGLQFLFEYFSETQRNKGNFPGRFSGRQFSNSRSEMNVSTLELGDSALYLCASSAPQRERTYEQYFGPGTRLTVT.